This note documents a single TCR beta chain sequence. Peripheral blood was drawn, ten milliliters per donor. CDR1 SGHNT and CDR2 YENEEA come from the germline V gene. The CDR3 contains 13 residues. V was clipped by 4 bases and J by 2 bases, with 8 bases between them. Together with a sample-barcoded 5' primer, a J-beta primer mix was included in a second PCR lasting roughly 7 to 11 cycles. TCRdb re-analysed the 5' RACE reads in MiXCR, keeping a single row per CDR3 protein. The sample records some 760,000 distinct CDR3 sequences, around a quarter being singletons. The sample belongs to a study of blood T cells in healthy people across ages. The sample also formed part of further work on T cells of mothers and their children. From that paper: The study sampled three healthy Caucasian mothers and their six children.

The J gene is TRBJ2-5, the V gene TRBV11-3; D gene uncertain. This clonotype originated in a boy between 10 and 17 years old in good health. Material for sequencing was blood. The CDR3 DNA follows: TGTGCCAGCAGCTCCGTTAGTCAAGAGACCCAGTACTTC. It is translated as CASSSVSQETQYF.